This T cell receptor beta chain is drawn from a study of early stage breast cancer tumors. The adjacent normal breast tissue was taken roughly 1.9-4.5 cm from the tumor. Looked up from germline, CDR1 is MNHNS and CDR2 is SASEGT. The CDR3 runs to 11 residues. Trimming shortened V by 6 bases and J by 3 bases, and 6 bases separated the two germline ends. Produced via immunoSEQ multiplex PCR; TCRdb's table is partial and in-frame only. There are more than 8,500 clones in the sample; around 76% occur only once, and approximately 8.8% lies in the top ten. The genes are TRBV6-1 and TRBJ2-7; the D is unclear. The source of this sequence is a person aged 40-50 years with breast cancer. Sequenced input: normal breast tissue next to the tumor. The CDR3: CASSWGYEQYF. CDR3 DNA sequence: TGTGCCAGCAGCTGGGGCTACGAGCAGTACTTC.